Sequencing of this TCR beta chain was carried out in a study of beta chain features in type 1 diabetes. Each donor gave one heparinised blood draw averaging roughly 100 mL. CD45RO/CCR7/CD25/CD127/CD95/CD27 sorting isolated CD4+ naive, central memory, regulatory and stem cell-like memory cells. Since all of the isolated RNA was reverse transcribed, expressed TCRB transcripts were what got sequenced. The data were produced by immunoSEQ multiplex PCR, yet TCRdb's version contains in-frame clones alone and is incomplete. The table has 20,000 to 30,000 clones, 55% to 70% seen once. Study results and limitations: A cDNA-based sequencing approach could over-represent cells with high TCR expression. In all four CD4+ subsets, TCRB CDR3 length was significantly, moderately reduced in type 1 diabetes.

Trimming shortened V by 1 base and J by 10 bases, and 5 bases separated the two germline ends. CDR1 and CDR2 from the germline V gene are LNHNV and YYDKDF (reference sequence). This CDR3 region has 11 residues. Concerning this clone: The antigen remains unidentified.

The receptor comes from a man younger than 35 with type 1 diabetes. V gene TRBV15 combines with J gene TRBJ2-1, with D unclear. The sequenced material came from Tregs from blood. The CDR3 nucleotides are TGTGCCACCAGCAGAGCCGGGGAGCAGTTCTTC. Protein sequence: CATSRAGEQFF. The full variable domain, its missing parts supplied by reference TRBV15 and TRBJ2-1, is DAMVIQNPRYQVTQFGKPVTLSCSQTLNHNVMYWYQQKSSQAPKLLFHYYDKDFNNEADTPDNFQSRRPNTSFCFLDIRSPGLGDTAMYLCATSRAGEQFFGPGTRLTVL.